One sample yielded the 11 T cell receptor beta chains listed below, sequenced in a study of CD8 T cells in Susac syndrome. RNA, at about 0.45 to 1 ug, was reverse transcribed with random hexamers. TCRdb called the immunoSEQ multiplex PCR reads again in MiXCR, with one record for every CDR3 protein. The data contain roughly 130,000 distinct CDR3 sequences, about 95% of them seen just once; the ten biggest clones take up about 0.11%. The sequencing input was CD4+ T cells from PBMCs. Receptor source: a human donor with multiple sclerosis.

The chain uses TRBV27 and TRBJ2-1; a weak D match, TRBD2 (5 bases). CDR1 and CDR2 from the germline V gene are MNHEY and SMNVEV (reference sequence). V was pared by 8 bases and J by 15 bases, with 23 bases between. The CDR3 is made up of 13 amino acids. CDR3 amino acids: CASGTGNLPLAFF. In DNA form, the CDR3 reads TGTGCCAGCGGTACCGGGAACTTGCCCTTGGCGTTCTTC.

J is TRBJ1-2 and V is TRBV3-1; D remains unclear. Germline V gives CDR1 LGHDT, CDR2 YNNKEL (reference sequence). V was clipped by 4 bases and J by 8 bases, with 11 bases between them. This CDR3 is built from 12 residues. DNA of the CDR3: TGTGCCAGCAGCCCAGCCGTGGGGGGCTACACCTTC. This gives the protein CASSPAVGGYTF.

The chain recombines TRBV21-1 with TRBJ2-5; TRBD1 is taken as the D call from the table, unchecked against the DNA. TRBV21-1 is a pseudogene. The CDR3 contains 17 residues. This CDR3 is CASSSHPGQGPKETQYF. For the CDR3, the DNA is TGTGCCAGCAGCAGCCACCCGGGACAGGGTCCCAAAGAGACCCAGTACTTC.

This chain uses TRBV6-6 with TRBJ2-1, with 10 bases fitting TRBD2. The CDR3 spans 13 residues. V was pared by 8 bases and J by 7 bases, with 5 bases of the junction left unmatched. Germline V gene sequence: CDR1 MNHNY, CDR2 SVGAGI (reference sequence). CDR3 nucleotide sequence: TGTGCCAGCCGGGGACTAGCGACGAATGAGCAGTTCTTC. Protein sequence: CASRGLATNEQFF.

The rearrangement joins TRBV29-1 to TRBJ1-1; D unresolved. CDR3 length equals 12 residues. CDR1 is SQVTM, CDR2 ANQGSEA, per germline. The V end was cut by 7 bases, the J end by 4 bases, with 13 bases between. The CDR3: CSATRVVTEAFF. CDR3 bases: TGCAGCGCTACACGAGTTGTCACTGAAGCTTTCTTT.

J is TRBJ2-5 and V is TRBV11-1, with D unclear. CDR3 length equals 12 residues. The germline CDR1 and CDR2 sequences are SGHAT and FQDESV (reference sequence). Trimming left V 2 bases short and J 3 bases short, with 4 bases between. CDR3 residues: CASSLTKETQYF. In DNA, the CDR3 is TGTGCCAGCAGCTTAACAAAAGAGACCCAGTACTTC.

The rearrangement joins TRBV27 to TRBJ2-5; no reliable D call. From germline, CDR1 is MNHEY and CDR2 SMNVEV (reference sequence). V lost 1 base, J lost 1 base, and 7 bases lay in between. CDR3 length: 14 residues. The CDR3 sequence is CASSLYRSQETQYF. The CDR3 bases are TGTGCCAGCAGTTTATATCGTAGCCAAGAGACCCAGTACTTC.

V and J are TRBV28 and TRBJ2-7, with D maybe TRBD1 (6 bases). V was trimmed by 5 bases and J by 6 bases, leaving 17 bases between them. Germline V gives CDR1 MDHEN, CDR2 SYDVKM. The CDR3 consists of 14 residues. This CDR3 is CASSHRDNRGEQYF. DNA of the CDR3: TGTGCCAGCAGTCACCGGGACAACCGCGGCGAGCAGTACTTC.

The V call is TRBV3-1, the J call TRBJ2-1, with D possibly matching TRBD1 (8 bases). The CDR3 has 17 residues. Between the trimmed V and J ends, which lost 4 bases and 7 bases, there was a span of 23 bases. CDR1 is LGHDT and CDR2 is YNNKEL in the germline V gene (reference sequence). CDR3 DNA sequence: TGTGCCAGCAGCCGTACGGGGGGCAGGGGGCGCAGGAATGAGCAGTTCTTC. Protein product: CASSRTGGRGRRNEQFF.

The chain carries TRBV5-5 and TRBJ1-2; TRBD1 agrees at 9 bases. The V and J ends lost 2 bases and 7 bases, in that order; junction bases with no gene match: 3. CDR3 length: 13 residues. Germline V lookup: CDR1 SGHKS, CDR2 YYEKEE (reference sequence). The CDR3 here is CASSFRDRAGYTF. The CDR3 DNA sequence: TGTGCCAGCAGCTTCCGGGACAGGGCTGGCTACACCTTC.

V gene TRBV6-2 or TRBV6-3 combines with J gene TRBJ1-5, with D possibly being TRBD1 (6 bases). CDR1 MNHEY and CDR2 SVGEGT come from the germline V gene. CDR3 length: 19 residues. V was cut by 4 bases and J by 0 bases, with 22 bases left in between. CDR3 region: CASSSYRDKGVPSNQPQHF. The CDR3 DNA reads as TGTGCCAGCAGTTCCTACCGGGACAAGGGGGTCCCTAGCAATCAGCCCCAGCATTTT.